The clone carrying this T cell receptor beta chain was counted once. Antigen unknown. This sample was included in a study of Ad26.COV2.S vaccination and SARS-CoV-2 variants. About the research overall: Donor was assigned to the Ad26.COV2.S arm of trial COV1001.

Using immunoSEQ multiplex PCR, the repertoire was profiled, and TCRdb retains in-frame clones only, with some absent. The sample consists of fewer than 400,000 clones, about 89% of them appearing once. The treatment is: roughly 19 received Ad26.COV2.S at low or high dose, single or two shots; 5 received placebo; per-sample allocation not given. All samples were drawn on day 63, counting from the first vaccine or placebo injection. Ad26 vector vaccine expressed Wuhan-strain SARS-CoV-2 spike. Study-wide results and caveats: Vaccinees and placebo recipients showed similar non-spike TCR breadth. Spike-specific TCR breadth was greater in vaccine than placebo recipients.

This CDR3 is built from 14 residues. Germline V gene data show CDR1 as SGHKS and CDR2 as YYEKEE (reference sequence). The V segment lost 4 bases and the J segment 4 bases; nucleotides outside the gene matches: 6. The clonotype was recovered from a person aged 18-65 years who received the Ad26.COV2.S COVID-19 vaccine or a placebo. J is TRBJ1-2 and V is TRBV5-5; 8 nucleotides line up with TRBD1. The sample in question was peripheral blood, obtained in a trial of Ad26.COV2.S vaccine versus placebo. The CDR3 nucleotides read TGTGCCAGCAGCGTGGACAGGGACACCTATGGCTACACCTTC. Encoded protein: CASSVDRDTYGYTF.